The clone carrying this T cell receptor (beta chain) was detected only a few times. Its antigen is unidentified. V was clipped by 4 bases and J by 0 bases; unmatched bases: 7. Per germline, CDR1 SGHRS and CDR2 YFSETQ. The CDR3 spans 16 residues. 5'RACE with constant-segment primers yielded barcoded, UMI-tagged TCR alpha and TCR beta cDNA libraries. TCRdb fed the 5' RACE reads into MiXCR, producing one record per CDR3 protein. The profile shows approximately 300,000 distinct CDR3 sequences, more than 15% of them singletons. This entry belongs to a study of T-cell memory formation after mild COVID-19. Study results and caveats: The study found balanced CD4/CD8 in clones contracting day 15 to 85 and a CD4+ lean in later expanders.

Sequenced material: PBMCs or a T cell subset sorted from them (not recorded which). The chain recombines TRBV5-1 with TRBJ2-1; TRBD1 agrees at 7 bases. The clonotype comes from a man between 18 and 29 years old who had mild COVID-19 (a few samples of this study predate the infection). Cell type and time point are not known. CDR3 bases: TGCGCCAGCAGCAATGCAGGGGGTCGCTCCTACAATGAGCAGTTCTTC. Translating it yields CASSNAGGRSYNEQFF.